Sequencing of this T cell receptor beta chain was carried out in a study of T cells in Graves' hyperthyroidism and ophthalmopathy. At the level of the study: Peripheral blood was collected at initial diagnosis, before any treatment.

Remarks on this clonotype: Its antigen is not known.

General study findings and limits: A 13 V-J model separated ophthalmopathy from stable hyperthyroidism. Blood samples included most of the expanded thyroid clonotypes exceeding 0.001.

Template material for amplifying TCR beta CDR3 regions consisted of RNA transcripts. Primed by the HTBI set, a first-round RT-PCR was run on the TCR CDR3. Each CDR3 protein is one row after TCRdb ran MiXCR on the multiplex PCR reads. This table holds over 200,000 distinct CDR3 sequences, roughly 14% found once. V shed 6 bases, J shed 7 bases, and the junction held 9 bases outside the gene matches. The germline CDR1 and CDR2 sequences are MNHEY and SVGEGT. This CDR3 spans 16 amino acids. Those patients with uncontrolled infection, other autoimmune disease, pregnancy or lactation were excluded. The receptor comes from a woman in her thirties or forties with Graves' hyperthyroidism that later progressed to Graves' ophthalmopathy. The chain is built from TRBV6-2 or TRBV6-3 and TRBJ2-1, with TRBD2 matching over 13 bases. Source material: blood. In nucleotides, the CDR3 is TGTGCCAGCAGCCCCTCGACTAGCGGGAGGAGGAATGAGCAGTTCTTC. The encoded protein is CASSPSTSGRRNEQFF.